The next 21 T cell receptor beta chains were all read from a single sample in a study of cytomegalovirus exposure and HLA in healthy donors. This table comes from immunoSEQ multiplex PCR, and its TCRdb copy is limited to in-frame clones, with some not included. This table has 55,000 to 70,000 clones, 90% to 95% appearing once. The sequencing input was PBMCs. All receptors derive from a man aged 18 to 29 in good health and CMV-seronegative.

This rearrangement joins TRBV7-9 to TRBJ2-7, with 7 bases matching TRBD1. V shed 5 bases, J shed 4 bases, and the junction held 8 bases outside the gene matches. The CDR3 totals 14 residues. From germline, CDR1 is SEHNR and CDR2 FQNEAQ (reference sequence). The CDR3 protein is CASSVQETGYEQYF. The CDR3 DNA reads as TGTGCCAGCAGCGTTCAAGAGACAGGGTACGAGCAGTACTTC. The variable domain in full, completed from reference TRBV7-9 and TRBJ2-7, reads DTGVSQNPRHKITKRGQNVTFRCDPISEHNRLYWYRQTLGQGPEFLTYFQNEAQLEKSRLLSDRFSAERPKGSFSTLEIQRTEQGDSAMYLCASSVQETGYEQYFGPGTRLTVT.

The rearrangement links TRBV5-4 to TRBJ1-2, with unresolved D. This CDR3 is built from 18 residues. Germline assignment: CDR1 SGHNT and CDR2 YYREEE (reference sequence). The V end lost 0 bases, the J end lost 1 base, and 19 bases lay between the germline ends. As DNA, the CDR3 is TGTGCCAGCAGCTTGGAGGAGGTCGCGACCTTGGATAACTATGGCTACACCTTC. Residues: CASSLEEVATLDNYGYTF.

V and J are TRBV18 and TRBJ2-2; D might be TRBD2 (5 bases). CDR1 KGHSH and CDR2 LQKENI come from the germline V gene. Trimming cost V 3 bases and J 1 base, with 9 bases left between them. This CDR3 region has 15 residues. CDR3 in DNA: TGTGCCAGCTCACCCGGGGAAGGGAACACCGGGGAGCTGTTTTTT. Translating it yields CASSPGEGNTGELFF. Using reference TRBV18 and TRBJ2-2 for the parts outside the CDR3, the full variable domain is NAGVMQNPRHLVRRRGQEARLRCSPMKGHSHVYWYRQLPEEGLKFMVYLQKENIIDESGMPKERFSAEFPKEGPSILRIQQVVRGDSAAYFCASSPGEGNTGELFFGEGSRLTVL.

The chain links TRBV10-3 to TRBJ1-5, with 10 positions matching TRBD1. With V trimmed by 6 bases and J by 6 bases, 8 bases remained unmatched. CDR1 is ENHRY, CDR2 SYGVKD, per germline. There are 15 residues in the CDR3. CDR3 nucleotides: TGTGCCATCAGGTCCGGGACAGGGGTGTTTCAGCCCCAGCATTTT. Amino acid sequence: CAIRSGTGVFQPQHF.

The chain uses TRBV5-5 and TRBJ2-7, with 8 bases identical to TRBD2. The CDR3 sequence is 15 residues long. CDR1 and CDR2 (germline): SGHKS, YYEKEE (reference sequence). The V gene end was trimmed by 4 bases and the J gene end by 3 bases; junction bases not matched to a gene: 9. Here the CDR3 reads CASSLSTSGGYEQYF. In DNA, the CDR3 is TGTGCCAGCAGCCTGTCCACTAGCGGAGGCTACGAGCAGTACTTC.

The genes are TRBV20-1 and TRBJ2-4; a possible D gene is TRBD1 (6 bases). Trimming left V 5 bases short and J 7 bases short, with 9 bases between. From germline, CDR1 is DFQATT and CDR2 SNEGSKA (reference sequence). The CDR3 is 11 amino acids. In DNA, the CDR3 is TGCAGTGCTCTACAGGGTAACATTCAGTACTTC. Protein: CSALQGNIQYF.

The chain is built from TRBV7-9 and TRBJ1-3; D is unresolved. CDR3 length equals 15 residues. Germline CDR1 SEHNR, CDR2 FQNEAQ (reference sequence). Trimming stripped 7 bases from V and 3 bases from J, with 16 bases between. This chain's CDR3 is CASNPRVAFGNTIYF. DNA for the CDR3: TGTGCCAGCAACCCCCGCGTAGCATTTGGAAACACCATATATTTT.

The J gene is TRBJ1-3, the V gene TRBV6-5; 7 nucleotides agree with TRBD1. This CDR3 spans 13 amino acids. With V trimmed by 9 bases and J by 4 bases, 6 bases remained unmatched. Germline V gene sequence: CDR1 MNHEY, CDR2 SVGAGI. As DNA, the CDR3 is TGTGCCAGTAAACAGGGGTACGGAAACACCATATATTTT. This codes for CASKQGYGNTIYF.

In DNA, the CDR3 is TGTGCCAGCAGCTTAGAGACCCAGTACTTC. This encodes CASSLETQYF. The genes are TRBV2 and TRBJ2-5, with D uncertain. V shed 6 bases and J shed 4 bases, with 3 bases lying between them. Germline V gene sequence: CDR1 SNHLY, CDR2 FYNNEI. The CDR3 covers 10 residues.

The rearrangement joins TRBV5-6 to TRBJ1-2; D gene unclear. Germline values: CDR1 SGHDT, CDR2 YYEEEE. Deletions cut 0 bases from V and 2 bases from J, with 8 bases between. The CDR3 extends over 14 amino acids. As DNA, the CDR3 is TGTGCCAGCAGCTTGGGTCCAGAAAACTATGGCTACACCTTC. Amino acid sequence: CASSLGPENYGYTF.

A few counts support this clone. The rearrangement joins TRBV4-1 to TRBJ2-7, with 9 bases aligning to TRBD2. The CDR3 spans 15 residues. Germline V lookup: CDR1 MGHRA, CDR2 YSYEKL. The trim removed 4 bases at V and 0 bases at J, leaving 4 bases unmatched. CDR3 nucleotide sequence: TGCGCCAGCAGCCTATCGACTAGCGGCTCCTACGAGCAGTACTTC. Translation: CASSLSTSGSYEQYF.

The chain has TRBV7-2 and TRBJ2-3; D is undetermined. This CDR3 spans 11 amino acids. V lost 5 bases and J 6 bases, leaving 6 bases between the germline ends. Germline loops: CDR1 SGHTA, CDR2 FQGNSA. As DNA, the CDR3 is TGTGCCAGCAGCCTATCGGATACGCAGTATTTT. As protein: CASSLSDTQYF.

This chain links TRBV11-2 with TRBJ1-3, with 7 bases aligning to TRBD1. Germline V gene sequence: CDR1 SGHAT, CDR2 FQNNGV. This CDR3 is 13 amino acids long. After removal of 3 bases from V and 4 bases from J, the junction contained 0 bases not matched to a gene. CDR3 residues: CASSLGQGNTIYF. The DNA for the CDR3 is TGTGCCAGCAGCTTGGGACAGGGAAACACCATATATTTT.

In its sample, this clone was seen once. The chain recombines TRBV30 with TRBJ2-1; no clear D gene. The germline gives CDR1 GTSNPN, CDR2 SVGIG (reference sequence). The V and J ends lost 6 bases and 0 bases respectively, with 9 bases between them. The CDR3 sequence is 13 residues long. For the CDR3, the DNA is TGTGCCTGCGAGGAGAGCTCCTACAATGAGCAGTTCTTC. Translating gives CACEESSYNEQFF.

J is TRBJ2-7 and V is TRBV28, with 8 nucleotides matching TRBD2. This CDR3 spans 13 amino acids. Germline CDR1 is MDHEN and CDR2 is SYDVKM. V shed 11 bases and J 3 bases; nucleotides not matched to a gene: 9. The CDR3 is CAALRGVGYEQYF. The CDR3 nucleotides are TGTGCCGCCCTGCGGGGGGTGGGCTACGAGCAGTACTTC.

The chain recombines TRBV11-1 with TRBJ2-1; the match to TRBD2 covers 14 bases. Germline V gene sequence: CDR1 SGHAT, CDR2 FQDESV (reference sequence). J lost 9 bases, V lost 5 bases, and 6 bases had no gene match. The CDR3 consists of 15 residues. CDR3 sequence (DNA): TGTGCCAGCAGCATGGGGACTAGCGGGAGCAGTGAGCAGTTCTTC. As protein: CASSMGTSGSSEQFF.

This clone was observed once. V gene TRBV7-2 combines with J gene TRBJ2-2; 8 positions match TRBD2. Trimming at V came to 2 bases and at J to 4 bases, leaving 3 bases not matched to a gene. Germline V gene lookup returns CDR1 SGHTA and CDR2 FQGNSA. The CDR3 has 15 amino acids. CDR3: CASSLRAGVTGELFF. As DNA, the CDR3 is TGTGCCAGCAGCTTACGAGCGGGAGTCACCGGGGAGCTGTTTTTT.

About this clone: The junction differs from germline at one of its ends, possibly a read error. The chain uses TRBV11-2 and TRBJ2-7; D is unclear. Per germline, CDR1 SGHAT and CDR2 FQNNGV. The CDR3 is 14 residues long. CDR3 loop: CASSSLLGSYGQYF. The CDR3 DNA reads TGTGCCAGCAGCTCCCTTCTGGGCTCCTACGGGCAGTACTTC.

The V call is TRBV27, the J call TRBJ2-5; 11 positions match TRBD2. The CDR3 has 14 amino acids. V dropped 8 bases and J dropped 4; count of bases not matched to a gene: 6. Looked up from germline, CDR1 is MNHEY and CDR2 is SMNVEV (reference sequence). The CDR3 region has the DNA TGTGCCAGCGGGGGACTAGCGGTGGGAGAGACCCAGTACTTC. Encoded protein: CASGGLAVGETQYF.

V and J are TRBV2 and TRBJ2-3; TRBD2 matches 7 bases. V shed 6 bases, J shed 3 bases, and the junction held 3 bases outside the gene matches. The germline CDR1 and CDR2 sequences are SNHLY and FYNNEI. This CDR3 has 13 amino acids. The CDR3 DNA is TGTGCCAGCAGAGTTAGCGGGACAGATACGCAGTATTTT. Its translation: CASRVSGTDTQYF.

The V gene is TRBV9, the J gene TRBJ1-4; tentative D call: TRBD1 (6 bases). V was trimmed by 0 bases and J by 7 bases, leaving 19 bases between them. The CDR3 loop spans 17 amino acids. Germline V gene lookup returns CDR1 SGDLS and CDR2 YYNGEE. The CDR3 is CASSVGSEGGWGEKLFF. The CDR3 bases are TGTGCCAGCAGCGTAGGCTCCGAAGGGGGATGGGGTGAAAAACTGTTTTTT.